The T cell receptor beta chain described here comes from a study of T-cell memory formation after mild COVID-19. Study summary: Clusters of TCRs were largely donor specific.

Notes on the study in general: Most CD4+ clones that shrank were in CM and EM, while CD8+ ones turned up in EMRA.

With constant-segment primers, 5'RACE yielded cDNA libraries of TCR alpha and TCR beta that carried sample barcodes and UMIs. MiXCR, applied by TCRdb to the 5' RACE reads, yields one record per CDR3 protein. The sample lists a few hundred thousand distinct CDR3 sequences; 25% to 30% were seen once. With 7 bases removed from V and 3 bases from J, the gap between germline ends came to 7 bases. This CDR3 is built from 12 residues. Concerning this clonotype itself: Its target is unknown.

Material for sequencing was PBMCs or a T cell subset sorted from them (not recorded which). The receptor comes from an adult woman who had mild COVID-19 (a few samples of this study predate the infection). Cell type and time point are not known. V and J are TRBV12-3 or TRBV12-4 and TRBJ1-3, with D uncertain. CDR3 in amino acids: CASTFHGNTIYF. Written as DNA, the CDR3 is TGTGCCAGCACCTTCCATGGAAACACCATATATTTT.